Following are 17 T cell receptor beta chains from one sample sequenced in a study of cytomegalovirus exposure and HLA in healthy donors. PCR employed 60 Vbeta and 13 Jbeta primers. Clones were sequenced by immunoSEQ multiplex PCR, and TCRdb holds only the in-frame ones, with some missing. The sample contains 100,000 to 150,000 clones, under 85% of which appear only once. The sample taken for sequencing was PBMCs. The receptors come from a woman in her forties or fifties in good health and CMV-seropositive.

The chain uses TRBV4-3 and TRBJ2-5; tentative D call: TRBD1 (6 bases). The CDR3 extends over 14 amino acids. The V end was cut by 0 bases, the J end by 6 bases, with 11 bases between. CDR1 and CDR2 (germline): LGHNA, YSLEER. The DNA of the CDR3 is TGCGCCAGCAGCCAAGAGAGGGGGACGAAGACCCAGTACTTC. Translation: CASSQERGTKTQYF.

The chain joins TRBV5-5 to TRBJ1-5; TRBD1 might be the D (6 bases). Trimming removed 2 bases from V and 5 bases from J, with 8 bases in between. Germline values: CDR1 SGHKS, CDR2 YYEKEE (reference sequence). The CDR3 consists of 13 residues. The CDR3 bases are TGTGCCAGCAGCTTACAGGGCCATCAGCCCCAGCATTTT. The encoded protein is CASSLQGHQPQHF.

The rearrangement links TRBV4-2 to TRBJ1-2; possibly TRBD1 for D (5 bases). V lost 0 bases and J 4 bases, leaving 21 bases between the germline ends. The germline V gene has CDR1 LGHNA and CDR2 YNFKEQ. This CDR3 spans 18 amino acids. The CDR3 here is CASSQDQGPGLSFYGYTF. CDR3 coding DNA: TGTGCCAGCAGCCAAGATCAGGGCCCGGGCCTATCTTTCTATGGCTACACCTTC.

V and J are TRBV6-5 and TRBJ2-5; 12 positions match TRBD2. CDR3 length: 15 amino acids. With V trimmed by 2 bases and J by 5 bases, 3 bases remained unmatched. Germline assignment: CDR1 MNHEY and CDR2 SVGAGI. The CDR3 protein is CASSYPLAGGETQYF. The CDR3 bases are TGTGCCAGCAGTTACCCCCTAGCGGGGGGGGAGACCCAGTACTTC.

J is TRBJ2-5 and V is TRBV15, with 16 bases identical to TRBD2. In germline, CDR1 is LNHNV, CDR2 YYDKDF (reference sequence). The V segment lost 5 bases and the J segment 6 bases; nucleotides outside the gene matches: 18. The CDR3 contains 20 residues. The CDR3 loop reads CATSGYPTGTSGRVRQTQYF. Here the CDR3 DNA reads TGTGCCACCAGCGGGTACCCAACCGGGACTAGCGGGAGGGTCAGGCAGACCCAGTACTTC.

This rearrangement joins TRBV10-3 to TRBJ2-3, with D unresolved. CDR1 is ENHRY, CDR2 SYGVKD, per germline. This CDR3 is built from 14 residues. With 6 bases removed from V and 4 bases from J, the gap between germline ends came to 14 bases. The CDR3 spells CAISQRIGADTQYF. CDR3 bases: TGTGCCATCAGCCAGAGGATAGGCGCAGATACGCAGTATTTT.

This clone was counted at least ten times. The chain recombines TRBV23-1 with TRBJ2-1; 7 nucleotides align to TRBD2. TRBV23-1 is recorded as an ORF, its role being uncertain. V gave up 0 bases and J gave up 10 bases; unmatched junction bases: 12. This CDR3 comprises 16 residues. Here the CDR3 reads CASSQSKRTSLGEQFF. DNA of the CDR3: TGCGCCAGCAGTCAATCTAAAAGGACTAGTCTCGGGGAGCAGTTCTTC.

CDR3 DNA: TGTGCCAGCAGTTACCCCAGGGGGACGAAGGATACGCAGTATTTT. This sequence encodes CASSYPRGTKDTQYF. This sequence joins TRBV6-6 and TRBJ2-3; TRBD1 aligns across 7 bases. The junction had 8 bases not matched to a gene; V was cut back by 2 bases and J by 6 bases. CDR1 is MNHNY and CDR2 is SVGAGI in the germline V gene (reference sequence). The CDR3 covers 15 residues.

This clone was recorded a few times. The V and J genes are TRBV5-4 and TRBJ2-7; 11 bases match TRBD1. In germline, CDR1 is SGHNT, CDR2 YYREEE (reference sequence). The V segment lost 3 bases and the J segment 3 bases; nucleotides outside the gene matches: 8. This CDR3 region has 16 residues. The CDR3 nucleotides read TGTGCCAGCAGCTCGGGGACAGGGGGTTTCTTCTACGAGCAGTACTTC. As protein: CASSSGTGGFFYEQYF.

The chain links TRBV5-1 to TRBJ2-5; perhaps TRBD2 as D (5 bases). The CDR3 has 14 residues. Germline assignment: CDR1 SGHRS and CDR2 YFSETQ. Trimming removed 5 bases from V and 4 bases from J, with 15 bases in between. The CDR3 DNA sequence: TGCGCCAGCAGTCCGAGTCGGGCGGGAGAGACCCAGTACTTC. It codes for CASSPSRAGETQYF.

V gene TRBV4-3 combines with J gene TRBJ2-2; D call uncertain. This CDR3 is built from 13 residues. The germline V gene encodes CDR1 LGHNA and CDR2 YSLEER. V dropped 1 base and J dropped 7 bases, with 7 bases sitting between them. The CDR3 nucleotides read TGCGCCAGCAGCCAAGTTCGGAGCGGGGAGCTGTTTTTT. Translating gives CASSQVRSGELFF.

The chain recombines TRBV9 with TRBJ1-2; 10 nucleotides align to TRBD1. The germline CDR1 and CDR2 sequences are SGDLS and YYNGEE. The V segment lost 0 bases and the J segment 7 bases; nucleotides outside the gene matches: 3. The CDR3 has 14 residues. The CDR3 DNA reads as TGTGCCAGCAGCGTAGTGGACAGGGGGTCTGGCTACACCTTC. Its protein product is CASSVVDRGSGYTF.

This clone was counted between two and nine times. This chain links TRBV4-3 with TRBJ1-1; 7 bases match TRBD1. Germline CDR1 and CDR2: LGHNA and YSLEER. With 0 bases clipped from V and 6 bases from J, the junction kept 7 bases outside the gene matches. The CDR3 totals 15 residues. The CDR3 DNA reads TGCGCCAGCAGCCAAGATGGGAACAGGGGAGCTGAAGCTTTCTTT. This gives the protein CASSQDGNRGAEAFF.

The chain has TRBV18 and TRBJ1-5; D gene unclear. Trimming left V 2 bases short and J 0 bases short, with 14 bases between. This CDR3 contains 17 residues. Looked up from germline, CDR1 is KGHSH and CDR2 is LQKENI. CDR3 in DNA: TGTGCCAGCTCACCAAGGCAGGTTCGGAATAGCAATCAGCCCCAGCATTTT. Its protein is CASSPRQVRNSNQPQHF.

J is TRBJ1-1 and V is TRBV19, with D possibly being TRBD1 (6 bases). The CDR3 length is 15 residues. Trimming took 2 bases from V and 0 from J, leaving 10 bases between them. The germline V gene has CDR1 LNHDA and CDR2 SQIVND (reference sequence). The CDR3 nucleotides are TGTGCCAGTAGTATAAGGGGGGGCTTGAACACTGAAGCTTTCTTT. It yields the protein CASSIRGGLNTEAFF.

The V and J genes are TRBV21-1 and TRBJ1-1; TRBD1 is the table's D call and was not checked against the DNA. TRBV21-1 is marked as a pseudogene. The CDR3 spans 15 residues. The CDR3 loop is CASSKGDSRGTEAFF. The CDR3 coding sequence is TGTGCCAGCAGCAAAGGGGACAGCAGGGGGACTGAAGCTTTCTTT.

V and J are TRBV7-9 and TRBJ2-7, with D unresolved. This CDR3 has 14 residues. The germline V gene encodes CDR1 SEHNR and CDR2 FQNEAQ (reference sequence). Trimming removed 1 base at V and 3 bases at J, with 10 bases between. The CDR3 reads CASSLDVRNYEQYF. The CDR3 DNA reads as TGTGCCAGCAGCTTAGATGTCAGAAACTACGAGCAGTACTTC.